This TCR beta chain was observed in a study of T cell responses to AZD1222 COVID-19 vaccine. Notes on this clone: What it binds is unknown.

The method was immunoSEQ multiplex PCR; TCRdb's version includes in-frame clones alone and lacks a portion of them. The sample shows 140,000 to 150,000 clones, around nine tenths of them seen only once. Whole-study results and caveats: Of the AZD1222 recipients, only five to seven were seropositive at baseline.

The input for sequencing was peripheral blood, taken on day 0 of MenACWY control vaccination. This receptor was identified in an adult in good health.

The CDR3 reads CASTPGTGASGEQFF. The DNA of the CDR3 is TGTGCCAGTACCCCCGGGACAGGGGCGAGTGGTGAGCAGTTCTTC. This sequence joins TRBV19 and TRBJ2-1; 10 nucleotides agree with TRBD1. The V gene end was trimmed by 7 bases and the J gene end by 9 bases; junction bases not matched to a gene: 12. In germline, CDR1 is LNHDA, CDR2 SQIVND (reference sequence). CDR3 size: 15 residues.